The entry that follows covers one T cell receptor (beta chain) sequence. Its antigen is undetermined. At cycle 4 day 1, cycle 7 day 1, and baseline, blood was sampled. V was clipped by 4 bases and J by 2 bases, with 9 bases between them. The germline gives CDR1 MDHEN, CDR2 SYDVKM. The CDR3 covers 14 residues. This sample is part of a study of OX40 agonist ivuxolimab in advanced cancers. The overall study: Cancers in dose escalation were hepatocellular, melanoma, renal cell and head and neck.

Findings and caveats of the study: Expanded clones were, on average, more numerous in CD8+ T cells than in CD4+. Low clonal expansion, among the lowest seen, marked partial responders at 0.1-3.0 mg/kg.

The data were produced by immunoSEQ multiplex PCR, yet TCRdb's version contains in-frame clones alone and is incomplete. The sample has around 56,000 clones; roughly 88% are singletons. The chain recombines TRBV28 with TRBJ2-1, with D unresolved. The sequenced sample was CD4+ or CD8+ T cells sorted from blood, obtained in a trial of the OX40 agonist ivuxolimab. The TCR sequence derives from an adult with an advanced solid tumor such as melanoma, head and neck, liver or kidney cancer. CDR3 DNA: TGTGCCAGCAGTTCCCCGTTAACCTACAATGAGCAGTTCTTC. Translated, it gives CASSSPLTYNEQFF. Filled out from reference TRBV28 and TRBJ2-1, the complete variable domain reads DVKVTQSSRYLVKRTGEKVFLECVQDMDHENMFWYRQDPGLGLRLIYFSYDVKMKEKGDIPEGYSVSREKKERFSLILESASTNQTSMYLCASSSPLTYNEQFFGPGTRLTVL.